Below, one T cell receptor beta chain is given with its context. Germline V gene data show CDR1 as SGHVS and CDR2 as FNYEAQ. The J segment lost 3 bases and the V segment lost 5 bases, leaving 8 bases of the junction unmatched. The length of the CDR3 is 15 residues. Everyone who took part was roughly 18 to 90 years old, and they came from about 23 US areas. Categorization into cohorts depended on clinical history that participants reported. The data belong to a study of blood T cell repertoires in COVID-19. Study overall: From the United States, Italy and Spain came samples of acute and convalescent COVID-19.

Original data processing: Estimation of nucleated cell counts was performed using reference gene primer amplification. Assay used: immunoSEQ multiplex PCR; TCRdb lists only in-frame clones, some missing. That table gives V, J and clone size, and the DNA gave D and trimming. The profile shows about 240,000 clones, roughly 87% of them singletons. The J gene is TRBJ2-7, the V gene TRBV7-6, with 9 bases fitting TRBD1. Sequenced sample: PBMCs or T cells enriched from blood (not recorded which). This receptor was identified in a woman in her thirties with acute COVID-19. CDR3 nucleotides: TGTGCCAGCAGCCCAGGACAGGGGATTTTCTACGAGCAGTACTTC. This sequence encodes CASSPGQGIFYEQYF.